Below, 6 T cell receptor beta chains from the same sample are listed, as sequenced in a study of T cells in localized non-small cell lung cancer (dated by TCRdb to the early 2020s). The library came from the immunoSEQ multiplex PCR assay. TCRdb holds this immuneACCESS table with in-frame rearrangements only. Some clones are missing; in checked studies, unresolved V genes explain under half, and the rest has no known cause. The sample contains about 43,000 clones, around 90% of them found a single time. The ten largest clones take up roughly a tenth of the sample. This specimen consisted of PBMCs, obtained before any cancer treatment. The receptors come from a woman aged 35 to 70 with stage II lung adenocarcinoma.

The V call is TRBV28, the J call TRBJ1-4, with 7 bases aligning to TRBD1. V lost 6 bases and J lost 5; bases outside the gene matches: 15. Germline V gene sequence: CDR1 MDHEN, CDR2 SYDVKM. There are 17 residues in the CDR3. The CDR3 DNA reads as TGTGCCAGCAGGTCTCAGTATGCTGGACAGGAGAATGAAAAACTGTTTTTT. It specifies CASRSQYAGQENEKLFF.

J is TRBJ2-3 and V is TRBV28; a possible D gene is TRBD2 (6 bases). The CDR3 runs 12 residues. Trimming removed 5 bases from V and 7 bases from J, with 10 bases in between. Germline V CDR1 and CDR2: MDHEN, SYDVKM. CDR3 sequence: CASSPRTNTQYF. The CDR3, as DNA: TGTGCCAGCAGTCCAAGGACTAATACGCAGTATTTT.

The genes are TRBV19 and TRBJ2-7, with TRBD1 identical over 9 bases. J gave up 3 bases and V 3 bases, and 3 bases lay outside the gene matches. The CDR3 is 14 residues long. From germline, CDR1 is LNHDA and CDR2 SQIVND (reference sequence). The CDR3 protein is CASSMGQGGYEQYF. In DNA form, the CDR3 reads TGTGCCAGTAGTATGGGACAGGGAGGCTACGAGCAGTACTTC.

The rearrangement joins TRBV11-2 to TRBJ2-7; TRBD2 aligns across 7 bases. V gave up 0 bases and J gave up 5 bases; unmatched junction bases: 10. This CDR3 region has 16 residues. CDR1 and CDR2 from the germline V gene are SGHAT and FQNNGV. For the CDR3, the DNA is TGTGCCAGCAGCTTAGACGCGGGGGACCTGATCCACGAGCAGTACTTC. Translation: CASSLDAGDLIHEQYF.

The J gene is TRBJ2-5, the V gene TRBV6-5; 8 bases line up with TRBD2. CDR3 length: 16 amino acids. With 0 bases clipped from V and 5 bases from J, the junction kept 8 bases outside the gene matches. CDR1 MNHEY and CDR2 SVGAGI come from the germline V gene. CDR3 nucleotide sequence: TGTGCCAGCAGTTACTCTAGCGGGGCCGCCGGGGAGACCCAGTACTTC. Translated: CASSYSSGAAGETQYF.

The CDR3 sequence: CASSLVSGSYEQYF. DNA for the CDR3: TGTGCCAGCAGCTTAGTTTCGGGCTCCTACGAGCAGTACTTC. The V call is TRBV11-2, the J call TRBJ2-7; D gene ambiguous. V lost 1 base, J lost 0 bases, and 7 bases lay in between. This CDR3 has 14 amino acids. Germline loops: CDR1 SGHAT, CDR2 FQNNGV.